The T cell receptor beta chain described here comes from a study of early T cells in non-severe SARS-CoV-2 infection (dated by TCRdb to the early 2020s). A note on the overall study: Because TCR sequencing relied on bulk RNA taken from unsorted whole blood, pairing of alpha and beta chains was not possible. Summary of the overall study and its limitations: VDJdb matching was skewed toward anti-spike CD8 responses, so virus-specific expansions were likely underestimated and private and CD4 specificities were missed.

Library preparation was by 5' RACE. Sequencing used a NextSeq 500. Unique molecular identifiers were attached to individual cDNA molecules in the TCR library protocol so that sequencing error and PCR bias could be corrected. Both TCR alpha and beta chains were sequenced, and tight co-correlation was observed between alpha and beta sequence abundances in each sample. Turning to the authors' computational methods: Decombinator V4 was used to annotate the V gene, J gene and CDR3 of the TCR sequences. TCRs were defined as expanded if a significant change between any two time points was detected under a Poisson model with p below 0.0001. TCR abundances were normalised to the total number of TCRs sequenced per sample and expressed as counts per million. MAIT TCRs were defined by TRAV1-2 paired with TRAJ12, TRAJ20 or TRAJ33, and iNKT TCRs by TRAV10 paired with TRAJ18. A search of VDJdb, accessed on 1 November 2021, was run for TCRs annotated to CMV, EBV and SARS-CoV-2, with TCRs annotated for multiple antigens excluded. Through fastp at Q25 and MiXCR, TCRdb rebuilt clones from the public reads, retaining in-frame beta chains. Under each unique CDR3 protein, matching rows form one entry showing the most common genes and DNA. Clone size and V and J calls follow TCRdb, not the original study. This sample holds about 86,000 distinct CDR3 sequences; around an eighth were observed only once. Approximately 7.5% of the sample is held by the ten biggest clonotypes.

Set within a cohort of healthcare workers in London, UK, this nested case-control study involved weekly PCR testing of nasopharyngeal swabs along with blood sampling. Healthcare workers were recruited during the week of the UK lockdown, between 23 and 31 March 2020, and followed weekly for up to roughly 15 weeks. V is pared back by 1 base and J by 0 bases, with 12 bases lying between the germline termini. Taken from the germline V gene, the CDR1 and CDR2 loops are MGHRA and YSYEKL. Inclusive of the bounding cysteine and phenylalanine, the CDR3 is 16 residues long. Just CDR3 DNA is preserved here, 48 bases in frame from base 1. A few counts support this clonotype. It lacks a known antigen. Within one base of it there is no much larger clone, and no base qualities were kept.

The sequenced sample consisted of whole blood. This clonotype originated in an adult who was a healthcare worker with PCR-confirmed SARS-CoV-2 infection or an uninfected control (not recorded which). The chain is made from TRBV4-1 and TRBJ1-1; a weak D assignment points to TRBD1 (6 bases agree). For the CDR3, the sequence is CASSQGDGQLNTEAFF. The base sequence is TGCGCCAGCAGCCAAGGCGACGGACAGCTGAACACTGAAGCTTTCTTT.